This T cell receptor (beta chain) came from a study of radiotherapy plus CTLA-4 blockade in lung cancer. This table comes from immunoSEQ multiplex PCR, and its TCRdb copy is limited to in-frame clones, with some not included. The sample lists under 65,000 clones; approximately 80% were seen once. The ends were cut back, 5 bases at V and 13 bases at J, with 16 bases in the middle. The CDR3 is 11 amino acids. The germline V gene encodes CDR1 SQVTM and CDR2 ANQGSEA. This specimen was peripheral blood, taken from a patient treated with radiotherapy plus ipilimumab. The chain carries TRBV29-1 and TRBJ2-3; D gene unclear. This TCR was recovered from a human donor with non-small cell lung cancer whose response to radiotherapy plus ipilimumab could not be evaluated. CDR3 in DNA: TGCAGCGTTATTTTGGTTCTTGAGGAGTATTTT. Its translation: CSVILVLEEYF.